A single sample is the source of the 8 T cell receptor beta chains below, sequenced in a study of T cells expressing NK-cell markers. TCRdb reanalyzed the 5' RACE reads, giving one entry per CDR3 protein sequence and no DNA. With about 150,000 distinct CDR3 sequences in the sample, the ten largest clones hold around a third. Sequenced input: blood T cells: a sorted CD56 or NKG2C T cell subset, CD4+ or CD8+ T cells, or bulk PBMC T cells (not recorded which). The receptor set was obtained from a woman aged 50 to 60 in good health.

The chain combines TRBV14 with TRBJ1-4. Per the germline V gene, CDR1 is SGHDN and CDR2 is FVKESK. The length of the CDR3 is 13 residues. The CDR3: CASSQGSWRKLFF.

The CDR3 region is CSARVLGGQETQYF. The gene calls are TRBV20-1 and TRBJ2-5; TCRdb calls TRBD2, which cannot be checked without DNA. Germline V gene sequence: CDR1 DFQATT, CDR2 SNEGSKA (reference sequence). The CDR3 runs 14 residues.

This CDR3 is CASSLIGASSYNEQFF. The rearrangement joins TRBV11-2 to TRBJ2-1. The CDR3 covers 16 residues. Germline assignment: CDR1 SGHAT and CDR2 FQNNGV. The whole variable domain, filled in from reference TRBV11-2 and TRBJ2-1, reads EAGVAQSPRYKIIEKRQSVAFWCNPISGHATLYWYQQILGQGPKLLIQFQNNGVVDDSQLPKDRFSAERLKGVDSTLKIQPAKLEDSAVYLCASSLIGASSYNEQFFGPGTRLTVL.

The chain links TRBV12-3 or TRBV12-4 to TRBJ1-5; TCRdb outputs TRBD1, but without DNA this stays unchecked. The CDR3 extends over 14 amino acids. CDR3: CASSFRGMTVPQHF.

This chain uses TRBV19 with TRBJ2-1; TCRdb's D gene call, TRBD1, goes unchecked for lack of DNA. This CDR3 contains 17 residues. The germline gives CDR1 LNHDA, CDR2 SQIVND (reference sequence). CDR3 protein: CASSIDRRGQGRNEQFF.

The rearrangement joins TRBV11-2 to TRBJ1-2. The CDR3 sequence is 14 residues long. Germline assignment: CDR1 SGHAT and CDR2 FQNNGV. The CDR3 loop reads CASSSASELNGYTF.

The rearrangement joins TRBV14 to TRBJ2-7; checking the TCRdb D call of TRBD2 is not possible without DNA. Germline V CDR1 and CDR2: SGHDN, FVKESK. CDR3 size: 12 residues. The CDR3 region is CASSQDGPWQYF.

The J gene is TRBJ2-1, the V gene TRBV7-9; TCRdb's D gene call, TRBD1, goes unchecked for lack of DNA. The V gene's germline CDR1 is SEHNR and CDR2 FQNEAQ (reference sequence). This CDR3 is built from 13 residues. The CDR3 here is CASSLEGANEQFF.